The 32 T cell receptor beta chains below come from one sample, sequenced in a study of glioma-infiltrating T cells. The iRepertoire nested amplicon-rescue multiplex PCR amplified TCR alpha and beta CDR3s from RNA. A single record per CDR3 protein comes from TCRdb applying MiXCR to the multiplex PCR reads. The sample lists approximately 400,000 distinct CDR3 sequences, roughly two fifths occurring once. Material for sequencing was glioma tissue, nonneoplastic brain tissue, or PBMCs (not recorded which). Receptors were obtained from a human donor with low-grade glioma or glioblastoma, undergoing nonglioma brain surgery, or in good health (not recorded which).

Regarding this clonotype: A single base separates this from a much larger clone, so it may be a read error. The chain is built from TRBV7-2 and TRBJ1-6; weak D call: TRBD1 (5 bases). V lost 2 bases, J lost 17 bases, and 13 bases lay in between. The CDR3 consists of 12 residues. Germline lookup yields CDR1 SGHTA and CDR2 FQGNSA. As DNA, the CDR3 is TGTGCCAGCAGCTTATTGTCAGGGAGCATCCACTTT. Translation gives CASSLLSGSIHF.

The sample holds a few counts of this clonotype. The chain recombines TRBV2 with TRBJ1-5, with D uncertain. CDR3 size: 13 residues. Germline V CDR1 and CDR2: SNHLY, FYNNEI. Trimming removed 6 bases at V and 0 bases at J, with 6 bases between. The CDR3 DNA is TGTGCCAGCAGACCAGATAGCAATCAGCCCCAGCATTTT. It codes for CASRPDSNQPQHF.

Comment on this clonotype: A much larger clone lies one base from this, so it may be a read error. This CDR3 is missing its conserved last phenylalanine or tryptophan, likely due to a read error. This sequence joins TRBV27 and TRBJ1-2, with D tentatively TRBD1 (5 bases). Germline CDR1 and CDR2: MNHEY and SMNVEV (reference sequence). The CDR3 contains 15 residues. V was shortened by 5 bases and J by 3 bases, with 16 bases between the two germline ends. The CDR3, as DNA: TGTGCCAGCAGTCGTCACTCAGGGACGGACTATGGCTACACCCTC. Translated, it gives CASSRHSGTDYGYTL.

This clonotype has a handful of counts. This chain links TRBV28 with TRBJ2-7; 12 nucleotides agree with TRBD2. Trimming removed 7 bases from V and 4 bases from J; junction bases left unmatched: 8. CDR1 is MDHEN and CDR2 is SYDVKM in the germline V gene. The CDR3 covers 15 residues. CDR3: CASIKSSGRGYEQYF. DNA of the CDR3: TGTGCCAGCATCAAATCTAGCGGGAGGGGGTACGAGCAGTACTTC. The entire variable domain, with the rest obtained from reference TRBV28 and TRBJ2-7, is as follows: DVKVTQSSRYLVKRTGEKVFLECVQDMDHENMFWYRQDPGLGLRLIYFSYDVKMKEKGDIPEGYSVSREKKERFSLILESASTNQTSMYLCASIKSSGRGYEQYFGPGTRLTVT.

The chain employs TRBV20-1 and TRBJ2-1; weak D call: TRBD2 (6 bases). The CDR3 contains 11 residues. Deletions cut 0 bases from V and 14 bases from J, with 11 bases between. Germline loops: CDR1 DFQATT, CDR2 SNEGSKA (reference sequence). CDR3 sequence reads: CSARDPGEEFF. The CDR3 DNA reads as TGCAGTGCTAGAGATCCGGGGGAGGAGTTCTTC.

The rearrangement links TRBV20-1 to TRBJ2-1, with 12 bases lining up with TRBD2. Trimming removed 5 bases from V and 7 bases from J; junction bases left unmatched: 6. Germline V lookup: CDR1 DFQATT, CDR2 SNEGSKA (reference sequence). This CDR3 is built from 14 residues. The CDR3 sequence: CSAYSSGRANEQFF. The CDR3 DNA follows: TGCAGTGCTTACTCTAGCGGGAGGGCTAATGAGCAGTTCTTC.

This clonotype was observed a few times. V gene TRBV29-1 combines with J gene TRBJ2-1, with a weak D call TRBD1 (6 bases). The V end was cut by 8 bases, the J end by 9 bases, with 11 bases between. Germline V gene data show CDR1 as SQVTM and CDR2 as ANQGSEA. The CDR3 is made up of 10 amino acids. The DNA for the CDR3 is TGCAGCACGTCAGGGGTTGAGCAGTTCTTC. Translating it yields CSTSGVEQFF.

In regard to this clonotype: A much larger clone lies a single base off, so this may be a read error. The chain has TRBV7-2 and TRBJ2-3; no definite D call. From germline, CDR1 is SGHTA and CDR2 FQGNSA. The ends were cut back, 4 bases at V and 5 bases at J, with 13 bases in the middle. There are 14 residues in the CDR3. This CDR3 reads CASSSVRLRDTQYF. The CDR3 nucleotides are TGTGCCAGCAGCTCAGTGAGACTCAGAGATACGCAGTATTTT.

This clonotype was seen ten or more times. The rearrangement links TRBV20-1 to TRBJ1-1; 7 bases align to TRBD1. The CDR3 loop spans 14 amino acids. J gave up 4 bases and V 3 bases, and 8 bases lay outside the gene matches. The germline CDR1 and CDR2 sequences are DFQATT and SNEGSKA (reference sequence). CDR3 sequence (DNA): TGCAGTGCTAGGCCTGGACAGGTCGCCACTGAAGCTTTCTTT. It codes for CSARPGQVATEAFF.

This clonotype has a handful of counts. This sequence joins TRBV11-2 and TRBJ1-3; the D is unclear. CDR1 and CDR2 (germline): SGHAT, FQNNGV. The CDR3 covers 16 residues. V was clipped by 5 bases and J by 0 bases, with 14 bases between them. CDR3 nucleotide sequence: TGTGCCAGCAGCCCGCGTAAAGGCATCTCTGGAAACACCATATATTTT. It is translated as CASSPRKGISGNTIYF.

The gene calls are TRBV5-1 and TRBJ2-1, with 8 bases fitting TRBD1. This CDR3 contains 15 residues. Germline V lookup: CDR1 SGHRS, CDR2 YFSETQ. V shed 5 bases and J 0 bases; nucleotides not matched to a gene: 4. CDR3 in amino acids: CASSWTGNSYNEQFF. CDR3 sequence (DNA): TGCGCCAGCAGTTGGACAGGGAACTCCTACAATGAGCAGTTCTTC. Full variable domain (remainder filled in from reference TRBV5-1 and TRBJ2-1): KAGVTQTPRYLIKTRGQQVTLSCSPISGHRSVSWYQQTPGQGLQFLFEYFSETQRNKGNFPGRFSGRQFSNSRSEMNVSTLELGDSALYLCASSWTGNSYNEQFFGPGTRLTVL.

The CDR3 protein is CASSQSDRAKMYTF. Written as DNA, the CDR3 is TGCGCCAGCAGCCAATCAGACAGGGCCAAAATGTACACCTTC. This chain uses TRBV4-1 with TRBJ1-2, with 7 bases aligning to TRBD1. This CDR3 has 14 residues. From germline, CDR1 is MGHRA and CDR2 YSYEKL. Trimming took 2 bases from V and 11 from J; bases not matched to a gene: 11.

The genes are TRBV28 and TRBJ2-7; the D gene is possibly TRBD2 (5 bases). V was cut by 2 bases and J by 4 bases, with 15 bases left in between. Per the germline V gene, CDR1 is MDHEN and CDR2 is SYDVKM. CDR3 length: 15 amino acids. The CDR3: CASSLAHRRVYEQYF. CDR3 sequence (DNA): TGTGCCAGCAGTTTAGCCCACCGGCGGGTTTACGAGCAGTACTTC.

As for this clonotype: One end of the junction fails to match germline, which may point to a read error. The gene calls are TRBV25-1 and TRBJ2-3, with 10 bases fitting TRBD1. This CDR3 has 14 residues. The germline CDR1 and CDR2 sequences are MGHDK and SYGVNS. CDR3 sequence (DNA): TGTGCCAGCAGCTTGGACAGGGGGGCTGATACGCAGTGTTTT. Amino acids: CASSLDRGADTQCF.

The chain has TRBV20-1 and TRBJ2-1, with D tentatively TRBD1 (6 bases). The CDR3 runs 13 residues. V lost 6 bases, J lost 2 bases, and 11 bases lay in between. Germline-derived CDR1 and CDR2 are DFQATT and SNEGSKA (reference sequence). The CDR3: CSATRGTYNEQFF. CDR3 nucleotides: TGCAGTGCGACAAGGGGGACCTACAATGAGCAGTTCTTC.

This clonotype was observed at least ten times. V and J are TRBV28 and TRBJ2-5; 7 nucleotides align to TRBD1. The CDR3 length is 16 residues. Germline-derived CDR1 and CDR2 are MDHEN and SYDVKM. V was clipped by 2 bases and J by 9 bases; unmatched bases: 15. The CDR3 DNA follows: TGTGCCAGCAGTTTACATCCCGGGACAGCCCTAGTTGCCCAGTACTTC. Residues: CASSLHPGTALVAQYF. The full variable domain, rest sourced from reference TRBV28 and TRBJ2-5, is DVKVTQSSRYLVKRTGEKVFLECVQDMDHENMFWYRQDPGLGLRLIYFSYDVKMKEKGDIPEGYSVSREKKERFSLILESASTNQTSMYLCASSLHPGTALVAQYFGPGTRLLVL.

V and J are TRBV6-5 and TRBJ2-1, with D maybe TRBD1 (6 bases). The CDR3 is 16 amino acids. CDR1 and CDR2 from the germline V gene are MNHEY and SVGAGI. V gave up 4 bases and J gave up 2 bases, with 15 bases separating them. CDR3 sequence: CASSFFGTPTYNEQFF. The CDR3 DNA reads as TGTGCCAGCAGTTTCTTCGGGACACCTACCTACAATGAGCAGTTCTTC.

This clonotype was seen repeatedly, ten times or more. The rearrangement uses TRBV20-1 and TRBJ1-1; possible D gene TRBD1, 6 bases. CDR3 length: 12 residues. Between the trimmed V and J ends, which lost 4 bases and 6 bases, there was a span of 12 bases. Germline CDR1 reads DFQATT; CDR2 reads SNEGSKA (reference sequence). The CDR3: CSAIPRGAEAFF. In nucleotides, the CDR3 is TGCAGTGCTATTCCCAGGGGAGCTGAAGCTTTCTTT.

Only a few counts were recorded for this clonotype. V usage is TRBV2 and J usage is TRBJ2-3; no definite D call. CDR1 and CDR2 from the germline V gene are SNHLY and FYNNEI. This CDR3 is 13 amino acids long. Deletions cut 6 bases from V and 2 bases from J, with 9 bases between. CDR3 amino acids: CASRVRITDTQYF. The CDR3 bases are TGTGCCAGCAGGGTCAGAATCACAGATACGCAGTATTTT.

This clonotype came up a few times. The gene calls are TRBV9 and TRBJ2-1; maybe TRBD2 (6 bases). Trimming shortened V by 0 bases and J by 6 bases, and 10 bases separated the two germline ends. Germline V gives CDR1 SGDLS, CDR2 YYNGEE. The CDR3 is 14 residues long. CDR3 in DNA: TGTGCCAGCAGCGTAGCGGACGGGGGCAATGAGCAGTTCTTC. Protein sequence: CASSVADGGNEQFF.

The table lists this clonotype with a count of one. This could be a read error, since a much larger clone is one nucleotide away. The chain carries TRBV27 and TRBJ2-4; tentatively, D is TRBD2 (6 bases). The germline V gene encodes CDR1 MNHEY and CDR2 SMNVEV (reference sequence). CDR3 length: 16 residues. V was shortened by 3 bases and J by 5 bases, with 17 bases between the two germline ends. CDR3 in amino acids: CASSLGRRDAENIQYF. CDR3 nucleotides: TGTGCCAGCAGTTTGGGAAGGCGGGATGCAGAAAACATTCAGTACTTC.

The rearrangement links TRBV24-1 to TRBJ2-3; D is ambiguous. V lost 9 bases, J lost 0 bases, and 15 bases lay in between. Germline loops: CDR1 KGHDR, CDR2 SFDVKD. CDR3 length equals 15 residues. The CDR3 nucleotides are TGTGCCACCCGGGCCTGTGGGATGAGCACAGATACGCAGTATTTT. Translating it yields CATRACGMSTDTQYF.

The chain recombines TRBV4-1 with TRBJ2-1, with 8 bases matching TRBD2. The CDR3 has 17 residues. Germline V lookup: CDR1 MGHRA, CDR2 YSYEKL. Germline trimming cut 7 bases from V and 8 bases from J; bases unmatched to any gene: 19. The CDR3 coding sequence is TGCGCCAGCACCCATTCGAGTAGCGGGAATGTCATCCATGAGCAGTTCTTC. Translation gives CASTHSSSGNVIHEQFF.

The rearrangement joins TRBV7-3 to TRBJ1-4; possible D gene TRBD1, 5 bases. This CDR3 is 20 amino acids long. Germline loops: CDR1 SGHTA, CDR2 FQGTGA. Trimming removed 1 base from V and 0 bases from J, with 21 bases in between. The CDR3 nucleotides read TGTGCCAGCAGCTTAAACCATAGTGAAGGGGTGGGGTCAACTAATGAAAAACTGTTTTTT. Translated: CASSLNHSEGVGSTNEKLFF.

This clonotype has at least ten counts. The chain couples TRBV20-1 to TRBJ2-7; the D is unclear. The germline V gene has CDR1 DFQATT and CDR2 SNEGSKA (reference sequence). Deletions cut 0 bases from V and 2 bases from J, with 8 bases between. This CDR3 contains 13 residues. Here the CDR3 reads CSARDWEAYEQYF. The CDR3 coding sequence is TGCAGTGCTAGAGATTGGGAAGCCTACGAGCAGTACTTC.

This clonotype was recorded many times. The V call is TRBV28, the J call TRBJ2-7; a weak D match, TRBD2 (6 bases). The CDR3 is made up of 14 amino acids. V dropped 5 bases and J dropped 1 base, with 12 bases sitting between them. CDR1 and CDR2 (germline): MDHEN, SYDVKM. The chain's CDR3 is CASSAPGLSYEQYF. The CDR3 DNA sequence: TGTGCCAGCAGTGCCCCGGGACTTTCCTACGAGCAGTACTTC.

This clonotype was counted a few times. This chain uses TRBV28 with TRBJ1-2; 9 bases agree with TRBD1. CDR1 MDHEN and CDR2 SYDVKM come from the germline V gene. The CDR3 is 15 residues long. V lost 5 bases and J lost 4; bases outside the gene matches: 8. DNA of the CDR3: TGTGCCAGCAGTCCGCGGGACAGGGTGGGCTATGGCTACACCTTC. It specifies CASSPRDRVGYGYTF.

In its sample, this clonotype was seen many times. The chain links TRBV27 to TRBJ2-1; D gene ambiguous. CDR3 length: 16 residues. The germline V and J ends were trimmed by 2 bases and 6 bases, with 17 bases remaining between them. Germline CDR1 and CDR2: MNHEY and SMNVEV (reference sequence). The CDR3 loop is CASSLIGFSGFNEQFF. DNA of the CDR3: TGTGCCAGCAGTTTAATAGGTTTTAGTGGTTTCAATGAGCAGTTCTTC.

The chain carries TRBV5-4 and TRBJ1-2; D is unresolved. The germline V gene encodes CDR1 SGHNT and CDR2 YYREEE (reference sequence). V was shortened by 4 bases and J by 9 bases, with 16 bases between the two germline ends. The CDR3 covers 13 residues. The CDR3 sequence is CASSTVSRDSYTF. CDR3 nucleotides: TGTGCCAGCAGCACCGTTAGTAGGGATAGCTACACCTTC. The full variable domain, with the rest looked up from reference TRBV5-4 and TRBJ1-2, is ETGVTQSPTHLIKTRGQQVTLRCSSQSGHNTVSWYQQALGQGPQFIFQYYREEENGRGNFPPRFSGLQFPNYSSELNVNALELDDSALYLCASSTVSRDSYTFGSGTRLTVV.

This chain links TRBV2 with TRBJ2-7; D is uncertain. The CDR3 consists of 13 residues. Trimming pared 8 bases from V and 2 bases from J, leaving 13 bases between. Germline V gene sequence: CDR1 SNHLY, CDR2 FYNNEI. The DNA for the CDR3 is TGTGCCAGCGGATCTCAAGACCCCTACGAGCAGTACTTC. The encoded protein is CASGSQDPYEQYF. Combining the CDR3 with reference TRBV2 and TRBJ2-7 gives the whole variable domain EPEVTQTPSHQVTQMGQEVILRCVPISNHLYFYWYRQILGQKVEFLVSFYNNEISEKSEIFDDQFSVERPDGSNFTLKIRSTKLEDSAMYFCASGSQDPYEQYFGPGTRLTVT.

This chain connects TRBV15 to TRBJ2-2; D uncertain. CDR1 and CDR2 (germline): LNHNV, YYDKDF (reference sequence). The CDR3 length is 15 residues. V lost 0 bases and J 1 base, leaving 6 bases between the germline ends. The CDR3 here is CATSREDRNTGELFF. CDR3 DNA sequence: TGTGCCACCAGCAGAGAGGATAGGAACACCGGGGAGCTGTTTTTT.

The chain joins TRBV4-1 to TRBJ1-6, with 8 bases fitting TRBD1. V shed 3 bases and J 5 bases; nucleotides not matched to a gene: 3. Germline loops: CDR1 MGHRA, CDR2 YSYEKL. The CDR3 covers 15 residues. The CDR3 region has the DNA TGCGCCAGCAGCCAGAGGACAGGGAATAATTCACCCCTCCACTTT. Amino acids: CASSQRTGNNSPLHF.